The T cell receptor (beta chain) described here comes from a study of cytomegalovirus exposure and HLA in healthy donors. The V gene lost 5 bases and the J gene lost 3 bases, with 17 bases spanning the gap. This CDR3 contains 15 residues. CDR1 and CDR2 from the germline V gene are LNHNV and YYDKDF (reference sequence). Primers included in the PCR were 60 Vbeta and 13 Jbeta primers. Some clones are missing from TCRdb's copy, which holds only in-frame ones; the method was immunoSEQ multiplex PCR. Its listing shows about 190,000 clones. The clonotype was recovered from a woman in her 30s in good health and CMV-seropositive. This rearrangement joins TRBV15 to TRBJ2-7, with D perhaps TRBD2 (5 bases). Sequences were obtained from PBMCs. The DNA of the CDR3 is TGTGCCACCAGCCCTCGGAGCGGAGGTTTCTACGAGCAGTACTTC. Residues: CATSPRSGGFYEQYF.